These T cell receptor beta chains were read from a single sample in a study of blood T cell repertoires in COVID-19. Data came from immunoSEQ multiplex PCR; TCRdb stores just in-frame clones and leaves some out. The sample lists a few hundred thousand clones; about 88% were seen once. Input material: peripheral blood. The source is a woman between 35 and 50 years old who had recovered from COVID-19. Both conserved end residues are part of each CDR3. The D gene is left open where the match is weak. Rows give clone size only sometimes, using once, few, many, or a class for an expanded clone.

abundance | j_gene | len | v_gene | d_gene | CDR3aa | CDR3nt
- | TRBJ2-5 | 15 | TRBV12-5 | TRBD1 | CASGPGQGGQETQYF | TGTGCTAGTGGCCCCGGACAGGGCGGGCAAGAGACCCAGTACTTC
once | TRBJ1-5 | 17 | TRBV5-6 | - | CASSPWGGHYSNQPQHF | TGTGCCAGCAGCCCCTGGGGAGGTCATTATAGCAATCAGCCCCAGCATTTT
- | TRBJ2-7 | 14 | TRBV2 | TRBD1 | CASSGTGISYEQYF | TGTGCCAGCAGTGGGACAGGGATCTCCTACGAGCAGTACTTC
- | TRBJ1-2 | 14 | TRBV2 | TRBD1 | CASSERTGLLGYTF | TGTGCCAGCAGTGAAAGGACAGGGCTTCTTGGCTACACCTTC
- | TRBJ2-1 | 14 | TRBV15 | - | CATSRDKTDNEQFF | TGTGCCACCAGCAGAGATAAGACAGACAATGAGCAGTTCTTC
- | TRBJ1-1 | 13 | TRBV5-4 | - | CASSFSGVSEAFF | TGTGCCAGCAGCTTTTCAGGCGTCAGTGAAGCTTTCTTT
- | TRBJ1-2 | 14 | TRBV5-6 | TRBD1 | CASSFYSGTGRYTF | TGTGCCAGCAGCTTCTACTCGGGGACAGGGAGATACACCTTC
once | TRBJ2-1 | 16 | TRBV6-6 | TRBD2 | CASSPSAAGGLNEQFF | TGTGCCAGCAGTCCGTCGGCGGCGGGGGGGCTGAATGAGCAGTTCTTC
once | TRBJ1-1 | 14 | TRBV5-6 | - | CASSLPQVNTEAFF | TGTGCCAGCAGCTTGCCACAAGTGAACACTGAAGCTTTCTTT
once | TRBJ1-2 | 12 | TRBV30 | - | CAWSEGREGYTF | TGTGCCTGGAGTGAGGGCAGGGAAGGCTACACCTTC
- | TRBJ2-1 | 13 | TRBV24-1 | - | CAIQDSVTNEQFF | TGTGCCATCCAGGACTCGGTCACGAATGAGCAGTTCTTC
- | TRBJ1-2 | 13 | TRBV7-2 | - | CASSSVTGLGYTF | TGTGCCAGCAGCTCCGTTACAGGGCTTGGCTACACCTTC
- | TRBJ1-5 | 15 | TRBV5-8 | TRBD1 | CASSGRTGVNQPQHF | TGTGCCAGCAGCGGACGGACAGGGGTAAATCAGCCCCAGCATTTT
once | TRBJ1-1 | 13 | TRBV6-5 | TRBD1 | CASRPPTGDEAFF | TGTGCCAGCAGACCACCGACAGGGGATGAAGCTTTCTTT
- | TRBJ2-7 | 14 | TRBV2 | TRBD1 | CASQRGQGPYEQYF | TGTGCCAGCCAGAGGGGACAGGGGCCGTACGAGCAGTACTTC
- | TRBJ1-5 | 15 | TRBV3-1/TRBV3-2 | - | CASSQDPGGNQPQHF | TGTGCCAGCAGCCAAGACCCCGGGGGCAATCAGCCCCAGCATTTT
- | TRBJ1-2 | 15 | TRBV6-1 | - | CASSEERSPNYGYTF | TGTGCCAGCAGTGAAGAACGCAGTCCTAACTATGGCTACACCTTC
- | TRBJ1-2 | 11 | TRBV30 | - | CAWSGGWGYTF | TGTGCCTGGAGTGGTGGCTGGGGCTACACCTTC
- | TRBJ2-2 | 17 | TRBV24-1 | TRBD2 | CATSDRPAGGNTGELFF | TGTGCCACCAGTGATCGCCCGGCGGGGGGGAACACCGGGGAGCTGTTTTTT
once | TRBJ1-1 | 13 | TRBV6-5 | - | CASRRFSGESAFF | TGTGCCAGCAGAAGATTTTCGGGGGAGTCAGCTTTCTTT
- | TRBJ2-1 | 14 | TRBV18 | - | CASSPRRDTPRKFF | TGTGCCAGCTCACCGCGCCGGGACACCCCTCGGAAGTTCTTC
- | TRBJ1-4 | 14 | TRBV7-2 | - | CASSLQGGLGELFF | TGTGCCAGCAGCCTCCAGGGTGGGCTTGGAGAACTGTTTTTT
few | TRBJ2-1 | 18 | TRBV9 | - | CASSVDVLRDGLYNEQFF | TGTGCCAGCAGCGTAGACGTTTTGCGGGACGGACTATACAATGAGCAGTTCTTC
- | TRBJ2-5 | 13 | TRBV12-3/TRBV12-4 | - | CASSLGSRETQYF | TGTGCCAGCAGTTTAGGATCCAGGGAGACCCAGTACTTC
- | TRBJ2-3 | 15 | TRBV18 | - | CASSPRWVGTDTQYF | TGTGCCAGCTCACCCCGGTGGGTCGGGACAGATACGCAGTATTTT
- | TRBJ2-1 | 16 | TRBV6-5 | TRBD2 | CASSYLAGPPYNEQFF | TGTGCCAGCAGTTATCTAGCGGGGCCTCCCTACAATGAGCAGTTCTTC
- | TRBJ2-1 | 19 | TRBV11-3 | - | CASSLSLWGQNSHYNEQFF | TGTGCCAGCAGCTTAAGTTTGTGGGGGCAGAACTCACACTACAATGAGCAGTTCTTC
- | TRBJ2-1 | 14 | TRBV10-3 | TRBD1 | CAISGPGQVDEQFF | TGTGCCATCAGTGGCCCGGGACAGGTGGATGAGCAGTTCTTC
- | TRBJ1-2 | 13 | TRBV7-9 | TRBD1 | CASSTRGLRGYTF | TGTGCCAGCAGCACCAGGGGGCTGCGTGGCTACACCTTC
once | TRBJ2-3 | 16 | TRBV18 | - | CASSPDEERGTDTQYF | TGTGCCAGCTCACCAGACGAGGAGCGGGGCACAGATACGCAGTATTTT
- | TRBJ1-1 | 14 | TRBV5-6 | - | CASSLVGGTHEAFF | TGTGCCAGCAGCTTGGTGGGTGGGACACATGAAGCTTTCTTT
- | TRBJ1-5 | 15 | TRBV6-2/TRBV6-3 | TRBD1 | CASSYRTGVYQPQHF | TGTGCCAGCAGTTACAGGACAGGGGTCTATCAGCCCCAGCATTTT
- | TRBJ2-5 | 23 | TRBV2 | TRBD2 | CASSTIKARGLAGGASTQETQYF | TGTGCCAGCAGTACCATAAAAGCCAGGGGACTAGCGGGGGGTGCTAGTACCCAAGAGACCCAGTACTTC
- | TRBJ2-5 | 15 | TRBV6-5 | TRBD2 | CASSSGKRYQETQYF | TGTGCCAGCAGTAGCGGGAAGCGGTACCAAGAGACCCAGTACTTC
- | TRBJ2-5 | 15 | TRBV6-5 | TRBD2 | CASSYEGSGRETQYF | TGTGCCAGCAGTTACGAAGGGAGCGGGAGAGAGACCCAGTACTTC
- | TRBJ2-1 | 13 | TRBV12-3/TRBV12-4 | - | CASRRLDRVEQFF | TGTGCCAGCAGGAGACTAGATAGGGTTGAGCAGTTCTTC
- | TRBJ2-7 | 19 | TRBV5-6 | - | CASSRGFGNRDRVGYEQYF | TGTGCCAGCAGCAGGGGGTTTGGAAACCGGGATCGGGTTGGGTACGAGCAGTACTTC
- | TRBJ1-5 | 13 | TRBV2 | - | CASSSDRQVFQHF | TGTGCCAGCAGTTCAGACCGACAGGTTTTCCAGCATTTT
- | TRBJ2-5 | 15 | TRBV6-5 | - | CASAPGPRGLTTQYF | TGTGCCAGCGCCCCAGGGCCCCGGGGGTTGACGACCCAGTACTTC
- | TRBJ1-3 | 16 | TRBV11-2 | TRBD1 | CASSSDRGDGGNTIYF | TGTGCCAGCAGCTCAGACAGGGGTGATGGTGGAAACACCATATATTTT
- | TRBJ1-1 | 13 | TRBV6-6 | TRBD1 | CASSLGGDREAFF | TGTGCCAGCAGTTTGGGAGGGGACAGGGAAGCTTTCTTT
once | TRBJ1-5 | 13 | TRBV29-1 | TRBD1 | CSVGQGRDQPQHF | TGCAGCGTTGGACAGGGTAGGGATCAGCCCCAGCATTTT
- | TRBJ2-1 | 14 | TRBV2 | - | CASSEQGSYNEQFF | TGTGCCAGCTCAGAACAGGGATCCTACAATGAGCAGTTCTTC
- | TRBJ2-6 | 21 | TRBV7-4 | TRBD2 | CASSLKVLCGGSHSGANVLTF | TGTGCCAGCAGCTTAAAAGTGCTTTGCGGGGGGTCACACTCTGGGGCCAACGTCCTGACTTTC
- | TRBJ2-3 | 15 | TRBV2 | TRBD1 | CASSERQGGTDTQYF | TGTGCCAGCAGTGAAAGGCAGGGGGGCACAGATACGCAGTATTTT
once | TRBJ2-1 | 13 | TRBV10-1 | TRBD1 | CASSEGQGGAQIF | TGCGCCAGCAGTGAGGGACAGGGGGGAGCTCAGATCTTC
- | TRBJ1-2 | 13 | TRBV10-2 | - | CASSERTDYGYTF | TGCGCCAGCAGTGAACGGACAGACTATGGCTACACCTTC
- | TRBJ1-4 | 14 | TRBV18 | - | CASSPSGSTEKLFF | TGTGCCAGCTCACCTTCAGGGTCGACTGAAAAACTGTTTTTT
- | TRBJ2-2 | 14 | TRBV29-1 | TRBD1 | CSVGQGQSSGELFF | TGCAGCGTTGGACAGGGACAGTCGTCCGGGGAGCTGTTTTTT
- | TRBJ1-1 | 15 | TRBV13 | - | CASSLGGVVNTEAFF | TGTGCCAGCAGCTTAGGGGGCGTGGTGAACACTGAAGCTTTCTTT
- | TRBJ2-7 | 14 | TRBV5-1 | TRBD1 | CASSLAGTDYEQYF | TGCGCCAGCAGCTTGGCCGGGACAGACTACGAGCAGTACTTC
- | TRBJ1-1 | 13 | TRBV5-1 | - | CASSLAGNTEAFF | TGCGCCAGCAGCTTGGCCGGGAACACTGAAGCTTTCTTT
- | TRBJ2-2 | 19 | TRBV4-3 | TRBD2 | CASSQEQLAGGPWVGELFF | TGCGCCAGCAGCCAAGAACAACTAGCGGGAGGGCCCTGGGTCGGGGAGCTGTTTTTT
- | TRBJ2-1 | 15 | TRBV5-1 | - | CASSLAGDTYNEQFF | TGCGCCAGCAGCTTGGCAGGTGACACTTACAATGAGCAGTTCTTC